Reported below is one T cell receptor beta chain. The clone's antigen remains unknown. The input lacks base qualities; no much larger clone sits a single base away. These data are taken from a study of blood T cell repertoires in COVID-19 (dated by TCRdb to about 2020). Notes on the research overall: Samples covering the acute and convalescent phases of COVID-19 were provided by collaborators in the United States, Italy and Spain. A de-identified subject ID, COVID-19 status, age in years and sex were almost always included in the sample metadata. The prospective study material was composed of cDNA or gDNA derived from T cells, B-cell-depleted T cells, or PBMCs. Where HLA class I and class II types were available, the types were taken from metadata supplied by the sample provider, not from assay-based typing. The samples were drawn from two sources: the first 160 participants of the ongoing ImmuneRACE study, and 1,200 or so subjects contributed by 6 global collaborators. The repertoires were made available in a free public database intended to serve as a resource for research on the immune response to SARS-CoV-2. Subjects who had been exposed to COVID-19, were actively infected with it, or had recovered from it provided the deeply sampled blood TCRbeta repertoires that made up the dataset.

The immunoSEQ Assay, a bias-controlled multiplex PCR, was used to amplify TCRbeta CDR3 regions from genomic DNA. The original pipeline was this. Within the assay, amplification of reference gene primers was used to estimate how many nucleated cells each sample contained. Sequence reads were collapsed and filtered to measure the absolute abundance of every unique TCRbeta CDR3 rearrangement. For each sample, productive Simpson clonality was calculated by taking the square root of Simpson's diversity index across productive rearrangements. This immuneACCESS table, as held by TCRdb, lists in-frame sequences with V and J called but not all clones. Of the missing ones, under half trace to an unresolved V gene in checked studies; the others have no known cause. V, J and clone size were drawn from that table, and D and trimming were deduced from the DNA. This sample lists more than 150,000 clones; roughly 87% were detected once. Of the sample, approximately 2% falls within the top ten clones.

Participants in the prospective study were aged roughly 18 to 100 years, lived in approximately 26 United States geographic areas, and enrolled through a virtual design. In the prospective study, participants were assigned to cohorts based on the clinical history participants reported in a screening survey and a study questionnaire. For ImmuneRACE Cohort 3, a participant was defined as recovered based on two consecutive negative NP/OP PCR tests, clearance by a healthcare professional, or resolution of symptoms. In the prospective study, whole blood, serum and a nasopharyngeal or oropharyngeal swab were collected from each participant by mobile phlebotomists. Additional blood draws and questionnaires over a roughly two-month period could optionally be provided by prospective study participants. Before DNA extraction, prospective study blood samples were shipped either frozen or at room temperature.

Overall study outcomes, separate from this receptor: The quantity of clinical and demographic metadata differed by source and by participant and was supplied without curation.

Inclusive of the bounding cysteine and phenylalanine, the CDR3 is 15 residues long. Left in the record is the CDR3 DNA by itself, 45 bases read in frame from the first base. V is cut by 0 bases and J by 3 bases, and the space between the germline ends is 12 bases. Looking up the germline V gene (reference sequence) yields CDR1 SGHNT and CDR2 YYREEE. The rearranged chain carries TRBV5-4 and TRBJ1-2; D gene: possibly TRBD1, on 6 matching bases. The clonotype originates from a woman in her thirties who had recovered from COVID-19. What was sequenced was PBMCs or T cells enriched from blood (not recorded which). This receptor has the CDR3 CASSLEEGEDYGYTF. The nucleotide sequence reads as follows: TGTGCCAGCAGCTTGGAAGAGGGGGAAGACTATGGCTACACCTTC.